This TCR beta chain was recorded in a study of cytomegalovirus exposure and HLA in healthy donors. Study overall: The same platform used for the approximately 700 first-cohort repertoires was also used for the 95 to 150 validation repertoires, as a later analysis reported. General study findings and limits: According to a subsequent analysis, TCR clusters from the first cohort were inclined to appear together in the roughly 110 validation repertoires. The study labeled 180 or so TCR beta chains cytomegalovirus-associated.

Produced via immunoSEQ multiplex PCR; TCRdb's table is partial and in-frame only. This sample has 140,000 or so clones, with 89% found just once. Regarding this clone: Its antigen is currently unknown.

This CDR3 has 14 amino acids. Germline V gives CDR1 SGHDT, CDR2 YYEEEE. Trimming pared 1 base from V and 4 bases from J, leaving 11 bases between. The chain has TRBV5-6 and TRBJ1-1, with unresolved D. Sequenced sample: PBMCs. The receptor comes from a woman between 18 and 30 years old in good health and CMV-seropositive. The CDR3 region is CASSLRSLGTEAFF. The CDR3 nucleotides read TGTGCCAGCAGCTTGAGGTCACTAGGCACTGAAGCTTTCTTT.